Below, 5 T cell receptor beta chains from the same sample are listed, as sequenced in a study of control samples from healthy donors and cancer patients. Clones were sequenced by immunoSEQ multiplex PCR, and TCRdb holds only the in-frame ones, with some missing. The sample gives 150,000 or so clones, 90% to 95% of which show up once; approximately 0.7% is in the top ten. Sample: blood. Source of these receptors: a woman in her 30s in good health.

The rearrangement uses TRBV3-1 (or the pseudogene TRBV3-2) and TRBJ2-1, with TRBD2 matching 7 bases. Germline V gene data show CDR1 as LGHDT and CDR2 as YNNKEL (reference sequence). V dropped 1 base and J dropped 5; count of bases not matched to a gene: 5. The CDR3 length is 15 residues. The CDR3 nucleotides are TGTGCCAGCAGCCAAGCGGGACTACCTAACAATGAGCAGTTCTTC. Translating it yields CASSQAGLPNNEQFF.

The chain combines TRBV10-2 with TRBJ1-5; TRBD1 might be the D (5 bases). The V end lost 6 bases, the J end lost 5 bases, and 14 bases lay between the germline ends. CDR1 is WSHSY, CDR2 SAAADI, per germline. This CDR3 region has 14 residues. Here the CDR3 DNA reads TGCGCCAGCAGCTCCACCGGGGCGTATCAGCCCCAGCATTTT. Residues: CASSSTGAYQPQHF.

The J gene is TRBJ1-1, the V gene TRBV3-1 (or the pseudogene TRBV3-2), with TRBD1 as a possible D gene (5 bases). Looked up from germline, CDR1 is LGHDT and CDR2 is YNNKEL (reference sequence). The CDR3 runs 13 residues. Trimming removed 7 bases from V and 5 bases from J, with 14 bases in between. CDR3 region: CASTRDPGTEAFF. The DNA for the CDR3 is TGTGCCAGCACCCGGGACCCCGGTACTGAAGCTTTCTTT.

V is TRBV9 and J is TRBJ2-7; 10 bases are a match to TRBD2. CDR1 is SGDLS and CDR2 is YYNGEE in the germline V gene. V gave up 0 bases and J gave up 4 bases; unmatched junction bases: 4. The CDR3 runs 15 residues. The CDR3 region has the DNA TGTGCCAGCAGCGTAGATGGGGGACTAGCGTACGAGCAGTACTTC. It is translated as CASSVDGGLAYEQYF.

The chain's CDR3 is CASSQDRLNNEQFF. The CDR3 nucleotides read TGTGCCAGCAGCCAAGATCGGTTAAACAATGAGCAGTTCTTC. The rearrangement joins TRBV4-2 to TRBJ2-1; D is unclear. The length of the CDR3 is 14 residues. Trimming stripped 0 bases from V and 5 bases from J, with 8 bases between. Germline loops: CDR1 LGHNA, CDR2 YNFKEQ.